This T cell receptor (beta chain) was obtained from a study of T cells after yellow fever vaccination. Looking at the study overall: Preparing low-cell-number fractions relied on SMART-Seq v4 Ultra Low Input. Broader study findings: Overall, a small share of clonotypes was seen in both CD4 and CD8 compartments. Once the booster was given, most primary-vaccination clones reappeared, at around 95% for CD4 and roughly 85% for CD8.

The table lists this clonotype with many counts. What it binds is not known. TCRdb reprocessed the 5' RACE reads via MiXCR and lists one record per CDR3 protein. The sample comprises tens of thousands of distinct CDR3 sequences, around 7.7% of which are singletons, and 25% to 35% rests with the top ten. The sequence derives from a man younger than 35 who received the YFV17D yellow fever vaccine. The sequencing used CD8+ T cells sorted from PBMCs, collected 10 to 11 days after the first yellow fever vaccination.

The CDR3 DNA is TGTGCCAGCAGCTCACACCGGGGCTATGACGACGAGCAGTACTTC. Translated: CASSSHRGYDDEQYF. This chain uses TRBV7-6 with TRBJ2-7; the D call may be TRBD1 or TRBD2 (5 bases each). This CDR3 spans 15 amino acids. Germline assignment: CDR1 SGHVS and CDR2 FNYEAQ. Trimming cost V 4 bases and J 5 bases, with 18 bases left between them.